The 14 T cell receptor beta chains below were found in one sample sequenced in a study of long-term antiretroviral therapy in people with HIV. Sequencing used immunoSEQ v3.0 at survey level. TCRdb's table, derived via immunoSEQ multiplex PCR, lists solely in-frame clones and lacks some. Among about 20,000 clones listed, 82% were seen once. The specimen comprised unsorted PBMCs, sampled 2.4 years after starting antiretroviral therapy. The receptors come from a man aged 40-55 years with HIV.

On this clone: One end of the junction varies from germline; a read error may be responsible. The chain joins TRBV5-8 to TRBJ1-6; D call uncertain. Germline V CDR1 and CDR2: SGHTS, YDEGEE. The CDR3 totals 15 residues. The CDR3 sequence: CASILTKVGNSPLHF. The CDR3 bases are TGTGCCAGCATCTTGACCAAGGTTGGAAATTCACCCCTCCACTTT.

The chain has TRBV27 and TRBJ2-1; 10 positions match TRBD2. Germline V CDR1 and CDR2: MNHEY, SMNVEV (reference sequence). The trim removed 2 bases at V and 8 bases at J, leaving 6 bases unmatched. The CDR3 contains 15 residues. The CDR3 reads CASSLPAGGPDEQFF. For the CDR3, the DNA is TGTGCCAGCAGTTTACCAGCGGGAGGGCCCGATGAGCAGTTCTTC.

This clone has just one count. The J gene is TRBJ2-5, the V gene TRBV19; TRBD2 matches 9 bases. The CDR3 contains 15 residues. Germline CDR1 is LNHDA and CDR2 is SQIVND (reference sequence). V lost 3 bases to trimming and J lost 2 bases; unmatched junction nucleotides: 4. CDR3 loop: CASSIGLANQETQYF. In nucleotides, the CDR3 is TGTGCCAGTAGTATCGGACTAGCGAATCAAGAGACCCAGTACTTC.

This clone was counted only a few times. V and J are TRBV7-9 and TRBJ2-2; possibly TRBD2 for D (6 bases). Per germline, CDR1 SEHNR and CDR2 FQNEAQ (reference sequence). The CDR3 consists of 15 residues. V was clipped by 2 bases and J by 5 bases, with 12 bases between them. The CDR3 DNA reads TGTGCCAGCAGCTTAAAGGGACGGGAGACCGGGGAGCTGTTTTTT. Translated, it gives CASSLKGRETGELFF.

This rearrangement joins TRBV13 to TRBJ2-3; 7 nucleotides line up with TRBD2. The CDR3 length is 13 residues. CDR1 PRHDT and CDR2 FYEKMQ come from the germline V gene (reference sequence). V trimming: 5 bases; J trimming: 4 bases; junction bases outside the gene matches: 3. The CDR3 bases are TGTGCCAGCAGCATCCGGGGGGCAGATACGCAGTATTTT. Translated, it gives CASSIRGADTQYF.

The V call is TRBV29-1, the J call TRBJ2-2; D possibly corresponds to TRBD1 (5 bases). V was clipped by 7 bases and J by 2 bases, with 14 bases between them. Germline values: CDR1 SQVTM, CDR2 ANQGSEA. CDR3 length: 14 amino acids. The chain's CDR3 is CSAMGPKNTGELFF. The CDR3 bases are TGCAGCGCCATGGGGCCCAAAAACACCGGGGAGCTGTTTTTT.

This chain joins TRBV9 and TRBJ2-7; 14 bases match TRBD2. The CDR3 has 13 amino acids. J gave up 10 bases and V 4 bases, and 4 bases lay outside the gene matches. Germline V gene data show CDR1 as SGDLS and CDR2 as YYNGEE. CDR3 in amino acids: CASSPGTSGRQYF. The CDR3 nucleotides are TGTGCCAGCAGCCCAGGGACTAGCGGGAGACAGTACTTC.

The chain carries TRBV20-1 and TRBJ2-5; no clear D. Trimming took off 6 bases at V and 5 bases at J, with 7 bases between the two ends. The CDR3 sequence is 10 residues long. Germline V CDR1 and CDR2: DFQATT, SNEGSKA (reference sequence). The CDR3 region is CSAGRETQYF. The CDR3 DNA reads TGCAGTGCAGGGCGGGAGACCCAGTACTTC.

DNA for the CDR3: TGTGCCAGCAGCCGGACAGGGGGAAGTCAGCCCCAGCATTTT. Protein sequence: CASSRTGGSQPQHF. The genes are TRBV6-5 and TRBJ1-5; TRBD1 aligns across 10 bases. V gave up 6 bases and J gave up 6 bases; unmatched junction bases: 5. The CDR3 runs to 14 residues. Germline loops: CDR1 MNHEY, CDR2 SVGAGI.

The chain recombines TRBV30 with TRBJ1-4; D is perhaps TRBD1 (6 bases). Germline CDR1 reads GTSNPN; CDR2 reads SVGIG (reference sequence). This CDR3 contains 13 residues. Trimming took off 5 bases at V and 8 bases at J, with 15 bases between the two ends. The CDR3 DNA sequence: TGTGCCTGGGACACGGACAGTTCCGAAAAACTGTTTTTT. Its protein product is CAWDTDSSEKLFF. Filled out from reference TRBV30 and TRBJ1-4, the complete variable domain reads SQTIHQWPATLVQPVGSPLSLECTVEGTSNPNLYWYRQAAGRGLQLLFYSVGIGQISSEVPQNLSASRPQDRQFILSSKKLLLSDSGFYLCAWDTDSSEKLFFGSGTQLSVL.

The V gene is TRBV6-1, the J gene TRBJ2-6; TRBD1 aligns across 12 bases. CDR1 MNHNS and CDR2 SASEGT come from the germline V gene. This CDR3 has 18 residues. V trimming: 4 bases; J trimming: 3 bases; junction bases outside the gene matches: 7. The CDR3 reads CASSASRDRGLGANVLTF. The CDR3 nucleotides read TGTGCCAGCAGTGCATCCCGGGACAGGGGGCTTGGGGCCAACGTCCTGACTTTC.

The chain joins TRBV7-2 to TRBJ1-5; D gene ambiguous. This CDR3 is 13 amino acids long. Germline V gives CDR1 SGHTA, CDR2 FQGNSA. The V and J ends lost 6 bases and 4 bases respectively, with 10 bases between them. CDR3 DNA: TGTGCCAGCAGGCAAATTGGGAATCAGCCCCAGCATTTT. Translating it yields CASRQIGNQPQHF.

This rearrangement joins TRBV6-6 to TRBJ1-2, with TRBD1 matching over 10 bases. CDR1 MNHNY and CDR2 SVGAGI come from the germline V gene (reference sequence). The CDR3 contains 12 residues. The ends lost 10 bases at V and 8 bases at J; junction bases unmatched: 7. This chain's CDR3 is CATRQGATGYTF. The CDR3 DNA reads TGTGCCACGCGACAGGGGGCGACAGGCTACACCTTC.

The rearrangement links TRBV5-6 to TRBJ2-1; D might be TRBD2 (5 bases). The germline V gene has CDR1 SGHDT and CDR2 YYEEEE. CDR3 length equals 11 residues. V lost 5 bases and J 9 bases, leaving 9 bases between the germline ends. In nucleotides, the CDR3 is TGTGCCAGCAGAGGGCGGGCTGAGCAGTTCTTC. It encodes CASRGRAEQFF.